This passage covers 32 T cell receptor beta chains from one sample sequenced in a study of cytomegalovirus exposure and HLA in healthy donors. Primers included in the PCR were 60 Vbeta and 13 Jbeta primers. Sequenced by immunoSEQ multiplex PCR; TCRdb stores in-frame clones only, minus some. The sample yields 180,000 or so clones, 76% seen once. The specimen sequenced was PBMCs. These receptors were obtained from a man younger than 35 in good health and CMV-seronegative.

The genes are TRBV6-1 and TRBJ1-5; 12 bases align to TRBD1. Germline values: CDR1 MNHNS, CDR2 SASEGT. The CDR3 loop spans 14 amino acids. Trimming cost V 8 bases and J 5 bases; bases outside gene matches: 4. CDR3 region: CASSGQGAYQPQHF. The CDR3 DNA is TGTGCCAGCTCGGGACAGGGGGCTTATCAGCCCCAGCATTTT.

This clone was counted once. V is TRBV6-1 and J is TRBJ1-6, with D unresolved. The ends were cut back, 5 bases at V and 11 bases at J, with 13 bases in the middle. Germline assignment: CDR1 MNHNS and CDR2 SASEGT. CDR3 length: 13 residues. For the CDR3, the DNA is TGTGCCAGCAGTTCGGGTGGAGGTCCACCCCTCCACTTT. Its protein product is CASSSGGGPPLHF.

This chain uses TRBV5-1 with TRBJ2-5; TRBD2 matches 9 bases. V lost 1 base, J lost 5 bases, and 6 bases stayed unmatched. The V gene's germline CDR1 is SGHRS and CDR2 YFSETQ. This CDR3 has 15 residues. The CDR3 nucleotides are TGCGCCAGCAGCTTGAGCGGGGGGATTGGGGAGACCCAGTACTTC. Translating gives CASSLSGGIGETQYF. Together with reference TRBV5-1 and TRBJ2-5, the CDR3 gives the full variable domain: KAGVTQTPRYLIKTRGQQVTLSCSPISGHRSVSWYQQTPGQGLQFLFEYFSETQRNKGNFPGRFSGRQFSNSRSEMNVSTLELGDSALYLCASSLSGGIGETQYFGPGTRLLVL.

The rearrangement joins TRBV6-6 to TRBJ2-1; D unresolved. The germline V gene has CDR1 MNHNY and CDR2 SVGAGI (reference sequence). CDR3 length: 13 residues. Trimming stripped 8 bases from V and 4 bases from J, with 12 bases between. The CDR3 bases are TGTGCCAGCGGCGAGCGTGTATACAATGAGCAGTTCTTC. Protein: CASGERVYNEQFF.

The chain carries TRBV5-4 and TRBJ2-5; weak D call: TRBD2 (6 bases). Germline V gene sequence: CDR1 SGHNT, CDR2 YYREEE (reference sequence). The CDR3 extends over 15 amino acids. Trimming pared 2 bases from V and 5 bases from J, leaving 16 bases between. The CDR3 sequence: CASSFFGSGDETQYF. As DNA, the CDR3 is TGTGCCAGCAGCTTTTTCGGTAGCGGCGACGAGACCCAGTACTTC.

The CDR3: CASRGGTGAQGYTF. The CDR3 DNA reads TGTGCCAGCAGGGGCGGAACAGGGGCACAGGGCTACACCTTC. The V call is TRBV5-6, the J call TRBJ1-2, with 7 bases matching TRBD1. Germline CDR1 reads SGHDT; CDR2 reads YYEEEE. The J segment lost 8 bases and the V segment lost 5 bases, leaving 12 bases of the junction unmatched. This CDR3 comprises 14 residues.

In DNA form, the CDR3 reads TGTGCCAGCAGTTTTGGGTGGAGGGGACGGAATGAGCAGTTCTTC. This translates into CASSFGWRGRNEQFF. The J gene is TRBJ2-1, the V gene TRBV27; D is possibly TRBD2 (6 bases). Germline loops: CDR1 MNHEY, CDR2 SMNVEV (reference sequence). The CDR3 totals 15 residues. V was cut by 3 bases and J by 7 bases, with 16 bases left in between.

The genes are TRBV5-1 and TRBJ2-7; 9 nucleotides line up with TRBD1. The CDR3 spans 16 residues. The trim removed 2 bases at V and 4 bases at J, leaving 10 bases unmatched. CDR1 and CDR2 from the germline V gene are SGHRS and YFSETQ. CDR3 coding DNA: TGCGCCAGCAGCTTAACCGGACAGGGGAGTGCTTACGAGCAGTACTTC. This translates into CASSLTGQGSAYEQYF.

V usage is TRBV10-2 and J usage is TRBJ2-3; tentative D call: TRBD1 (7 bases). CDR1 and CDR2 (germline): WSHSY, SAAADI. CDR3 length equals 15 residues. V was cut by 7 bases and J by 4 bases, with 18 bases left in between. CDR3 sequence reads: CASKRQGGSADTQYF. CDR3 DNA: TGCGCCAGCAAAAGACAGGGAGGTAGTGCAGATACGCAGTATTTT.

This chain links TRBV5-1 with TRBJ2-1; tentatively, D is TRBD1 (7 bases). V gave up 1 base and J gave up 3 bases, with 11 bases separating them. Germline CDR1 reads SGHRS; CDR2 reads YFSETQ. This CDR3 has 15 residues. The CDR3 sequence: CASSLWQGGYNEQFF. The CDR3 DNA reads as TGCGCCAGCAGCTTGTGGCAGGGGGGCTACAATGAGCAGTTCTTC.

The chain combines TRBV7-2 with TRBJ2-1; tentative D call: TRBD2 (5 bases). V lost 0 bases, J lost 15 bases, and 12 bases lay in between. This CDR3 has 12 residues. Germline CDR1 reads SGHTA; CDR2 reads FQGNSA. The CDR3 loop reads CASSLATAEGFF. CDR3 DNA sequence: TGTGCCAGCAGCTTAGCCACAGCAGAGGGGTTCTTC.

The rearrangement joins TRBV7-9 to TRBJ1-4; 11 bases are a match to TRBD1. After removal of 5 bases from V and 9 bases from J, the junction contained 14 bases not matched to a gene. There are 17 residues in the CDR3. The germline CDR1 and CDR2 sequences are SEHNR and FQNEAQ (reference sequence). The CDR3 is CASSPTFEDRGLKKLFF. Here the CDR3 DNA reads TGTGCCAGCAGCCCAACGTTTGAGGACAGGGGGCTGAAAAAACTGTTTTTT.

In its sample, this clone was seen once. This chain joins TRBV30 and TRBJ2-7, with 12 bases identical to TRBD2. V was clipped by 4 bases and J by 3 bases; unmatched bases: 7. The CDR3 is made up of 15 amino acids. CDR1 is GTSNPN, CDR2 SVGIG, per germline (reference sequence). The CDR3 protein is CAWTRTSGALYEQYF. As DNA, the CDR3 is TGTGCCTGGACCAGGACTAGCGGGGCCCTCTACGAGCAGTACTTC.

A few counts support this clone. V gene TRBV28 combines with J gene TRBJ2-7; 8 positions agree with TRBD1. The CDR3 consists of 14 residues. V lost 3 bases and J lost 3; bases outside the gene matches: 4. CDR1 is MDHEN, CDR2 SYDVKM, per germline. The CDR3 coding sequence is TGTGCCAGCAGTTTCGGACAGGGCGGCTACGAGCAGTACTTC. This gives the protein CASSFGQGGYEQYF.

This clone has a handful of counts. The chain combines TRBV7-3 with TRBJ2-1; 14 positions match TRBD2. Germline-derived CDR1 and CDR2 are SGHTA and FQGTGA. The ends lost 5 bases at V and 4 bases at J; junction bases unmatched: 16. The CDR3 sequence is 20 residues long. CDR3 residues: CASSAPTGLAGGKTYNEQFF. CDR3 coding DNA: TGTGCCAGCAGCGCGCCGACAGGACTAGCGGGGGGAAAGACATACAATGAGCAGTTCTTC. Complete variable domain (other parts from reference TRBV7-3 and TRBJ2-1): GAGVSQTPSNKVTEKGKYVELRCDPISGHTALYWYRQSLGQGPEFLIYFQGTGAADDSGLPNDRFFAVRPEGSVSTLKIQRTERGDSAVYLCASSAPTGLAGGKTYNEQFFGPGTRLTVL.

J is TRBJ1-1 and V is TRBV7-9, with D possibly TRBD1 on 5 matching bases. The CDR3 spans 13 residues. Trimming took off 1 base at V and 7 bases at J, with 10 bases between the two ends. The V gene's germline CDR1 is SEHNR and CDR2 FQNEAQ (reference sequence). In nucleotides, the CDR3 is TGTGCCAGCAGCTTAGAACGGGGGATTGAAGCTTTCTTT. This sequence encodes CASSLERGIEAFF.

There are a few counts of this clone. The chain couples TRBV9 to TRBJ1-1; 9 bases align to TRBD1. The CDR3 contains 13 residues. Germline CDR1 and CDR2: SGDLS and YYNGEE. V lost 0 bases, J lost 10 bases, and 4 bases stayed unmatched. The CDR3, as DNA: TGTGCCAGCAGCGTAGAACAGGGGGCAGTAGCTTTCTTT. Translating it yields CASSVEQGAVAFF.

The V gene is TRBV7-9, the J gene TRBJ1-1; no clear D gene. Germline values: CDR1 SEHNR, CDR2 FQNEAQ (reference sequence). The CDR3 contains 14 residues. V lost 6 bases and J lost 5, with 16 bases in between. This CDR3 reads CASRPEVGNTEAFF. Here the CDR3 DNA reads TGTGCCAGCAGACCCGAGGTTGGTAATACTGAAGCTTTCTTT.

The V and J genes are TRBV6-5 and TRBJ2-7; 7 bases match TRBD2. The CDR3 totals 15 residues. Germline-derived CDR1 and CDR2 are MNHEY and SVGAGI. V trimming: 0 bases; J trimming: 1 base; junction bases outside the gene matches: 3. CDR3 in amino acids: CASSYSLGGSYEQYF. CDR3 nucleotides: TGTGCCAGCAGTTACTCGCTGGGGGGGTCCTACGAGCAGTACTTC.

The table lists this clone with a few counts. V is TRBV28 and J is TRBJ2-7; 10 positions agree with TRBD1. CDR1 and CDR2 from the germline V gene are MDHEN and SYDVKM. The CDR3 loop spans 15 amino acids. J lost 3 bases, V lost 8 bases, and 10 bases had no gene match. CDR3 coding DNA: TGTGCCAGCTTTACCCCAGGACAGGGGGGCTACGAGCAGTACTTC. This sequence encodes CASFTPGQGGYEQYF.

CDR3 residues: CASSPGIRDSGGYTF. CDR3 DNA: TGTGCCAGCAGCCCCGGTATTAGGGACTCGGGTGGCTACACCTTC. The chain joins TRBV7-9 to TRBJ1-2; possible D gene TRBD1, 5 bases. The V end was cut by 5 bases, the J end by 7 bases, with 20 bases between. This CDR3 is 15 amino acids long. Germline V gives CDR1 SEHNR, CDR2 FQNEAQ (reference sequence).

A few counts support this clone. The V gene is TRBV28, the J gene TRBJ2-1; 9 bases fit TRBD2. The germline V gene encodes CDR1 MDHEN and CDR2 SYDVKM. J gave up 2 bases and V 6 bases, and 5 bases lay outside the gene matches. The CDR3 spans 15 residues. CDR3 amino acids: CASSPIAGAYNEQFF. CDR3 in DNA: TGTGCCAGCAGCCCAATAGCGGGGGCCTACAATGAGCAGTTCTTC.

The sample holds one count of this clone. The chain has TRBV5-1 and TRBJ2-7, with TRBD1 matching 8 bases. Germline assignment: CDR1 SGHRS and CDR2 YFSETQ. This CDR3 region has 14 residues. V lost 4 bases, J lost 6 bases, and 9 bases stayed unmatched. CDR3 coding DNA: TGCGCCAGCAGCCCCCTTGCAGGGGGCTCCGAGCAGTACTTC. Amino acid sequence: CASSPLAGGSEQYF.

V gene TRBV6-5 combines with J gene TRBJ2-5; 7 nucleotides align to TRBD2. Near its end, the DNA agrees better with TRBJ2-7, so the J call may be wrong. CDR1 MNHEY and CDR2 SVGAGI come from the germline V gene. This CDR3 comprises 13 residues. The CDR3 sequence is CASRREASYEQYF. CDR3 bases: TGTGCCAGCAGACGGGAGGCTAGTTACGAGCAGTACTTC.

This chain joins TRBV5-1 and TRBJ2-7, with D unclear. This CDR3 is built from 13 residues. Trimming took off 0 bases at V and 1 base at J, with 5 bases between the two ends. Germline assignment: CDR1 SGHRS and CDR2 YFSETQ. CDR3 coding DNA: TGCGCCAGCAGCTTGGTAACTTCCTACGAGCAGTACTTC. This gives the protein CASSLVTSYEQYF.

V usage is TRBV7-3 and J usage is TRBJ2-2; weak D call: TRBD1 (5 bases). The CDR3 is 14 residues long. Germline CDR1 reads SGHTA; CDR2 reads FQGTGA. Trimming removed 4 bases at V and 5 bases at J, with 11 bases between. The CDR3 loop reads CASSSLGRTGELFF. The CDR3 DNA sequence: TGTGCCAGCAGCTCCCTGGGGCGGACCGGGGAGCTGTTTTTT. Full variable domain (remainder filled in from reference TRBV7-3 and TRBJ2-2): GAGVSQTPSNKVTEKGKYVELRCDPISGHTALYWYRQSLGQGPEFLIYFQGTGAADDSGLPNDRFFAVRPEGSVSTLKIQRTERGDSAVYLCASSSLGRTGELFFGEGSRLTVL.

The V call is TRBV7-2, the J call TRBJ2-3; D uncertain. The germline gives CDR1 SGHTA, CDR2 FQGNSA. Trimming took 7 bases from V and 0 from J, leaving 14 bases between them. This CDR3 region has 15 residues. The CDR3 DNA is TGTGCCAGCACCCCTATGGGCATTAGCACAGATACGCAGTATTTT. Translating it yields CASTPMGISTDTQYF.

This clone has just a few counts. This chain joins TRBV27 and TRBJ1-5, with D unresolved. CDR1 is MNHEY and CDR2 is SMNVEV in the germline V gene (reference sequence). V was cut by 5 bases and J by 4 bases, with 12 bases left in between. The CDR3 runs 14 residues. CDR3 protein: CASSPLQSNQPQHF. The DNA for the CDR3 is TGTGCCAGCAGTCCGCTCCAGTCTAATCAGCCCCAGCATTTT.

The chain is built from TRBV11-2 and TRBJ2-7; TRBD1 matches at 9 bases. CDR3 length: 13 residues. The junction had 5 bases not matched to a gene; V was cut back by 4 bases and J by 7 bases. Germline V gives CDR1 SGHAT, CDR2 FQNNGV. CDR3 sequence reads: CASSWDRAREQYF. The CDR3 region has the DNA TGTGCCAGCAGCTGGGACAGGGCGAGGGAGCAGTACTTC. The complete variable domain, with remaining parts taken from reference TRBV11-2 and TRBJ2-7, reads EAGVAQSPRYKIIEKRQSVAFWCNPISGHATLYWYQQILGQGPKLLIQFQNNGVVDDSQLPKDRFSAERLKGVDSTLKIQPAKLEDSAVYLCASSWDRAREQYFGPGTRLTVT.

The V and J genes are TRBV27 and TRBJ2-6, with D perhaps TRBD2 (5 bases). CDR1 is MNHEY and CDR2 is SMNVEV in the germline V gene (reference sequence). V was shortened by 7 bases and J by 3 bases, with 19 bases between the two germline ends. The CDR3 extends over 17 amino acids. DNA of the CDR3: TGTGCCAGCACCGCCCTCGGGGTACCCCTTGGGGCCAACGTCCTGACTTTC. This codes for CASTALGVPLGANVLTF.

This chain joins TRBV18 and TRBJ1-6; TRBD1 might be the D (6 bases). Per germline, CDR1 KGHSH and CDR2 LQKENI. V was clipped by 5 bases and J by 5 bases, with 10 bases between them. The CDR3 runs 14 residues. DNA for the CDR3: TGTGCCAGCTCAGCGACAGGAAATAATTCACCCCTCCACTTT. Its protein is CASSATGNNSPLHF.

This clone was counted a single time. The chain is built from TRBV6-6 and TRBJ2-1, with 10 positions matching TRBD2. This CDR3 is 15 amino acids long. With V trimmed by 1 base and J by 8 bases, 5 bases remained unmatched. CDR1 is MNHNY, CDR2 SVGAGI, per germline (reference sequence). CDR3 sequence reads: CASSYWVGTSDEQFF. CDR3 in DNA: TGTGCCAGCAGTTACTGGGTTGGGACTAGCGATGAGCAGTTCTTC.